The 9 T cell receptor beta chains below come from one sample, sequenced in a study of tumor-infiltrating lymphocytes in oesophageal squamous cell carcinoma. TCRdb independently ran MiXCR on the PCR reads; one entry per CDR3 protein. The sample lists under 20,000 distinct CDR3 sequences; roughly two fifths were seen once. The material sequenced was esophageal tumor tissue. These receptors were obtained from a male donor with esophageal squamous cell carcinoma.

This clonotype was counted ten times or more. The chain has TRBV28 and TRBJ2-3, with TRBD1 identical over 9 bases. This CDR3 has 15 residues. The germline gives CDR1 MDHEN, CDR2 SYDVKM. V trimming: 1 base; J trimming: 4 bases; junction bases outside the gene matches: 3. The CDR3 region has the DNA TGTGCCAGCAGTTTATCTGGGACAGGGTCAGATACGCAGTATTTT. Translating it yields CASSLSGTGSDTQYF.

V and J are TRBV7-6 and TRBJ2-5; a possible D gene is TRBD1 (7 bases). The J call may be faulty, since TRBJ2-1 better matches the DNA end. The CDR3 totals 15 residues. Germline V gene lookup returns CDR1 SGHVS and CDR2 FNYEAQ. The CDR3 here is CASSLGGQRSNEQFF. The DNA for the CDR3 is TGTGCCAGCAGCTTGGGGGGACAGCGCAGCAATGAGCAGTTCTTC.

This clonotype has only a few counts. Without the conserved terminal phenylalanine or tryptophan, this CDR3 likely stems from a read error. No DNA is shown, since the ends of the CDR3 on it are uncertain; the CDR3 is the one TCRdb lists. This chain connects TRBV6-1 to TRBJ2-7; the D segment call TRBD2 is taken from the table without a DNA check. The CDR3 adds up to 16 amino acids, both ends counted. CDR1 is MNHNS, CDR2 SASEGT, per germline. The CDR3 reads CASSPGMGKVALHFGN.

This clonotype was detected many times. This chain joins TRBV2 and TRBJ1-1, with TRBD1 matching over 8 bases. This CDR3 has 12 residues. The germline gives CDR1 SNHLY, CDR2 FYNNEI. For the CDR3, the DNA is TGTGCTACTTCCCGGGGGACAGGAAGGGCTTTCTTT. Its translation is CATSRGTGRAFF.

This chain links TRBV5-1 with TRBJ2-5; 7 bases agree with TRBD1. The J call may not be correct, given that the DNA end is closer to TRBJ2-7. Looked up from germline, CDR1 is SGHRS and CDR2 is YFSETQ. The CDR3 loop spans 15 amino acids. DNA of the CDR3: TGCGCCAGCAGTTATACAGGACAGGCCTCCTACGAGCAGTACTTC. It specifies CASSYTGQASYEQYF.

This clonotype qualifies as medium-sized. At one of its ends the junction is not consistent with the germline gene, which may arise from a read error. This chain joins TRBV7-7 and TRBJ2-1; a weak D match, TRBD1 (6 bases). Germline CDR1 SSHAT, CDR2 FNYEAQ (reference sequence). The CDR3 totals 13 residues. The CDR3 DNA reads as TGTGCTAGCAGCTTGGACAGCCACAATGAGCAGTTCTTC. Its translation is CASSLDSHNEQFF.

The chain links TRBV7-3 to TRBJ2-7; tentatively, D is TRBD1 (7 bases). The J call may be incorrect, as the DNA end agrees better with TRBJ2-5. The CDR3 contains 15 residues. Looked up from germline, CDR1 is SGHTA and CDR2 is FQGTGA. CDR3 loop: CASSFSGGLQETQYF. The CDR3 region has the DNA TGTGCCAGCAGCTTTTCAGGGGGGTTGCAGGAGACCCAGTACTTC.

In this sample, this clonotype turned up many times. The V gene is TRBV28, the J gene TRBJ2-3; 9 positions match TRBD1. Germline V lookup: CDR1 MDHEN, CDR2 SYDVKM. The CDR3 consists of 14 residues. Trimming took 4 bases from V and 14 from J; bases not matched to a gene: 13. For the CDR3, the DNA is TGTGCCAGCAGTTCGGGGACAGGGACCCACTGGGGGTATTTT. Translation: CASSSGTGTHWGYF.

This chain links TRBV30 with TRBJ2-7; the match to TRBD2 covers 12 bases. The CDR3 covers 16 residues. Germline CDR1 and CDR2: GTSNPN and SVGIG (reference sequence). The V gene end was trimmed by 2 bases and the J gene end by 3 bases; junction bases not matched to a gene: 8. CDR3 in amino acids: CAWSTPLAGGYYEQYF. The CDR3 DNA reads TGTGCCTGGAGTACCCCCCTAGCGGGGGGGTACTACGAGCAGTACTTC.